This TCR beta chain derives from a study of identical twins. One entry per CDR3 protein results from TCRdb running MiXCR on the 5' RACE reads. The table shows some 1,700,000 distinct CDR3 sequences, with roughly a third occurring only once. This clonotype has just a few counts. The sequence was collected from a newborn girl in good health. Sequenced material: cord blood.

CDR3 protein: CASSSYKDRDYEQYF. In nucleotides, the CDR3 is TGTGCCAGCAGTTCCTACAAAGACAGGGACTACGAGCAGTACTTC. The rearrangement joins TRBV6-2 or TRBV6-3 to TRBJ2-7; 7 bases agree with TRBD1. CDR1 is MNHEY and CDR2 is SVGEGT in the germline V gene. Trimming removed 4 bases from V and 3 bases from J; junction bases left unmatched: 9. CDR3 length: 15 amino acids.